What follows is one T cell receptor beta chain and its context. These data come from a study of OX40 agonist ivuxolimab in advanced cancers. Repertoires were generated with immunoSEQ multiplex PCR, while TCRdb's copy carries only in-frame clones and drops some. The table shows tens of thousands of clones, with 85% occurring only once. Trimming stripped 2 bases from V and 3 bases from J, with 8 bases between. The germline V gene encodes CDR1 MNHNS and CDR2 SASEGT. The CDR3 has 13 amino acids. This receptor was obtained from an adult with an advanced solid tumor such as melanoma, head and neck, liver or kidney cancer. V and J are TRBV6-1 and TRBJ2-7; D uncertain. This sample comprised CD4+ or CD8+ T cells sorted from blood, obtained in a trial of the OX40 agonist ivuxolimab. The CDR3 region is CASSETRLYEQYF. As DNA, the CDR3 is TGTGCCAGCAGTGAAACCCGGCTCTACGAGCAGTACTTC.